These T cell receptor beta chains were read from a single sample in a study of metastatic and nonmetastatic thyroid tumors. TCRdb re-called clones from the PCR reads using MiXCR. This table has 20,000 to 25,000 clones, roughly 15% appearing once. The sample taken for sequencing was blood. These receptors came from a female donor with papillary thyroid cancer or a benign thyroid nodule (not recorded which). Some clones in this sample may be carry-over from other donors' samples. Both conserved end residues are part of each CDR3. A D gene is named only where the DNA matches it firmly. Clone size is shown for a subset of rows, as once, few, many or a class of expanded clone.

CASSEPGYLAVRGLETQYF TGCGCCAGCAGTGAGCCTGGATACCTAGCGGTCCGGGGCCTGGAGACCCAGTACTTC TRBD2 TRBJ2-5 once TRBV10-2
CSAAGANYGYTF TGCAGTGCGGCCGGAGCTAACTATGGCTACACCTTC NA TRBJ1-2 many TRBV20-1
CASRQTAYYEQYF TGTGCCAGCAGGCAGACAGCTTACTACGAGCAGTACTTC NA TRBJ2-7 few TRBV6-1
CASSPQSGVEGTEAFF TGTGCCAGCAGCCCACAATCAGGGGTGGAGGGCACTGAAGCTTTCTTT NA TRBJ1-1 hyperexpanded TRBV9
CASSRQGLGNTIYF TGTGCCAGCAGCCGACAGGGTCTTGGAAACACCATATATTTT TRBD1 TRBJ1-3 many TRBV14
CASSYEVAGYNEQFF TGTGCCAGCAGTTACGAGGTAGCGGGGTACAATGAGCAGTTCTTC TRBD2 TRBJ2-1 many TRBV6-2/TRBV6-3
CATSDGQTEQYF TGTGCCACCAGTGATGGCCAGACAGAGCAGTACTTC NA TRBJ2-7 many TRBV24-1
CASRESSYNSPLHF TGTGCCAGCAGGGAAAGCTCCTATAATTCACCCCTCCACTTT NA TRBJ1-6 many TRBV2
CASSLGGTLANEQFF TGCGCCAGCAGCTTGGGGGGGACACTTGCGAATGAGCAGTTCTTC NA TRBJ2-1 many TRBV5-1
CASSLGVYEQYF TGTGCCAGCAGCTTGGGAGTCTACGAGCAGTACTTC NA TRBJ2-7 many TRBV5-4
CGSSPRGGVMSYEQYF TGTGGCAGCAGCCCCCGGGGGGGAGTGATGTCCTACGAGCAGTACTTC TRBD2 TRBJ2-7 NA TRBV7-3
CARTSWLGYTF TGTGCCAGAACATCGTGGCTTGGCTACACCTTC NA TRBJ1-2 NA TRBV6-1
CASSSTLAGAADTQYF TGTGCCAGCAGTTCAACACTAGCGGGAGCAGCAGATACGCAGTATTTT TRBD2 TRBJ2-3 many TRBV12-3/TRBV12-4
CASSQYSGYEQYF TGTGCCAGCAGCCAATATTCGGGATACGAGCAGTACTTC NA TRBJ2-7 many TRBV3-1
CASSLERGATDTQYF TGTGCCAGCAGCTTAGAGCGGGGGGCCACAGATACGCAGTATTTT TRBD2 TRBJ2-3 many TRBV13
CASSQVGGGNQPQHF TGTGCCAGCAGCCAAGTTGGGGGGGGCAATCAGCCCCAGCATTTT NA TRBJ1-5 many TRBV3-1
CASSLDGNTIYF TGTGCCAGCAGCTTAGATGGAAACACCATATATTTT NA TRBJ1-3 few TRBV7-3